The rows below give T cell receptor beta chains drawn from one sample of a study of cytomegalovirus exposure and HLA in healthy donors. Sequencing was performed with immunoSEQ multiplex PCR; in TCRdb, only in-frame clones are kept and a portion is missing. The repertoire consists of approximately 190,000 clones, with about four fifths occurring once and the leading ten covering over 1.5%. Sequenced input: PBMCs. All receptors come from a man in his forties in good health and CMV-seropositive. CDR3s include the opening cysteine and the closing phenylalanine or tryptophan. D genes are given only for firm matches. Size is stated for part of the rows, as once, few or many counts, or as a class when the clone is expanded.

J gene	clone size	D gene	V gene	CDR3 DNA	CDR3 protein
TRBJ2-1	NA	TRBD2	TRBV11-3	TGTGCCAGCAGCTTGACTAGCGGGAGGGCCAATGAGCAGTTCTTC	CASSLTSGRANEQFF
TRBJ2-1	NA	NA	TRBV5-1	TGCGCCAGCAGCTTGGCTGGGACTCAGCAGTTCTTC	CASSLAGTQQFF
TRBJ2-7	once	NA	TRBV28	TGTGCCAGCAGTTTCCAATACGAGCAGTACTTC	CASSFQYEQYF
TRBJ1-1	NA	TRBD1	TRBV7-9	TGTGCCAGCAGCTTAGAGACAGGGAACGCTGAAGCTTTCTTT	CASSLETGNAEAFF
TRBJ2-1	few	NA	TRBV5-1	TGCGCCAGTAGACAGGTGTCCTACAATGAGCAGTTCTTC	CASRQVSYNEQFF
TRBJ2-1	NA	TRBD1	TRBV5-1	TGCGCCAGCAGCTTACAGGGGATCATAGATGAGCAGTTCTTC	CASSLQGIIDEQFF
TRBJ2-7	NA	NA	TRBV28	TGTGCCAGCAGTTTATACAGGACAGCCTACGAGCAGTACTTC	CASSLYRTAYEQYF
TRBJ1-2	NA	NA	TRBV7-8	TGTGCCAGCAGCCAGAGGGCGGGCGCCGGCTACACCTTC	CASSQRAGAGYTF
TRBJ2-7	few	NA	TRBV27	TGTGCCAGCAGTTCCCATTACGAGCAGTACTTC	CASSSHYEQYF
TRBJ2-6	NA	TRBD1	TRBV2	TGTGCCACCCGGACAGGGGGGGCCAACGTCCTGACTTTC	CATRTGGANVLTF
TRBJ2-7	NA	TRBD2	TRBV5-1	TGCGCCAGCAGCTCTAGCGGGGGAGGATCCTACGAGCAGTACTTC	CASSSSGGGSYEQYF
TRBJ1-5	NA	NA	TRBV2	TGTGCCAGCGGGACACCCTGGGGTAATCAGCCCCAGCATTTT	CASGTPWGNQPQHF
TRBJ2-5	NA	NA	TRBV2	TGTGCCAGCAGTGTTGCGGGCACCCAAGAGACCCAGTACTTC	CASSVAGTQETQYF
TRBJ2-1	NA	TRBD2	TRBV5-6	TGTGCCAGCAGCTTGGCCGGGGGGACCCCCTACAATGAGCAGTTCTTC	CASSLAGGTPYNEQFF
TRBJ2-7	NA	NA	TRBV4-1	TGCGCCAGCAGCCGCCCTGGGCAGGGGTTCTACGAGCAGTACTTC	CASSRPGQGFYEQYF
TRBJ1-1	once	NA	TRBV5-1	TGCGCCAGCAGCTGGCAGGTGAACACTGAAGCTTTCTTT	CASSWQVNTEAFF
TRBJ1-4	NA	NA	TRBV6-6	TGTGCCAGCAGCTTTAAAGAAAAACTGTTTTTT	CASSFKEKLFF
TRBJ1-5	few	TRBD1	TRBV28	TGTGCCAGCAGTTTTCAGGGGGCGGGCGGTCAGCCCCAGCATTTT	CASSFQGAGGQPQHF
TRBJ2-1	few	NA	TRBV19	TGTGCCAGTAGTATTGAGGGGACAAGGAGGAATGAGCAGTTCTTC	CASSIEGTRRNEQFF
TRBJ2-2	NA	TRBD1	TRBV19	TGTGCCAGTAGTTCGACAGGGTTGTTCACCGGGGAGCTGTTTTTT	CASSSTGLFTGELFF
TRBJ1-6	NA	NA	TRBV28	TGTGCCAGTATTGACAGTTATAATTCACCCCTCCACTTT	CASIDSYNSPLHF
TRBJ2-3	NA	NA	TRBV4-3	TGCGCCAGCAGCCAAGATATGTGGGAGGGCACAGATACGCAGTATTTT	CASSQDMWEGTDTQYF